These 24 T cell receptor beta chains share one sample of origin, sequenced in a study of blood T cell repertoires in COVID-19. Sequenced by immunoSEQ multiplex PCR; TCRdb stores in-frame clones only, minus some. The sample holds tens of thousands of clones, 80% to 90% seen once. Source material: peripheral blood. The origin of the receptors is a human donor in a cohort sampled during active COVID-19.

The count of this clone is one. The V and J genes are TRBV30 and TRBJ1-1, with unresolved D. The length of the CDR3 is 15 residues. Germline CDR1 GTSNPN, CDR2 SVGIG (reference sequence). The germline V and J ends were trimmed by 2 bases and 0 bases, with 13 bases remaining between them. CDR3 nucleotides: TGTGCCTGGAGTCCCGGTTCAACTATGAACACTGAAGCTTTCTTT. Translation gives CAWSPGSTMNTEAFF.

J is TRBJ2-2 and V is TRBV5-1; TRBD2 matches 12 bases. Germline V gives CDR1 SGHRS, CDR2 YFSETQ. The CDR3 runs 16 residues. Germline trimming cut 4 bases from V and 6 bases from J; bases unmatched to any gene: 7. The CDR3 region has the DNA TGCGCCAGCAGCATACAACTAGCGGGGGGTTCCGGGGAGCTGTTTTTT. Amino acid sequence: CASSIQLAGGSGELFF.

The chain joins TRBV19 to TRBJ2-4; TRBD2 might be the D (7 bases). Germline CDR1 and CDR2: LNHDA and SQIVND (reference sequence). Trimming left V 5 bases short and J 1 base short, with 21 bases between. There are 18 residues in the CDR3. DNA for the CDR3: TGTGCCAGTAGTCCCTCGGTGGGGGGGGGCGCTGCCAAAAACATTCAGTACTTC. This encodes CASSPSVGGGAAKNIQYF.

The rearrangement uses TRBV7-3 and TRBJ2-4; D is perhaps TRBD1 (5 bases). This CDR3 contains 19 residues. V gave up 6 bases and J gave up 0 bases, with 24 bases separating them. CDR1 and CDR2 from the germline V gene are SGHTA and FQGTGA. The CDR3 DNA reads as TGTGCCAGCAGTTATGTCCGTCTTAGGCAGGGCCAAGCCAAAAACATTCAGTACTTC. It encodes CASSYVRLRQGQAKNIQYF.

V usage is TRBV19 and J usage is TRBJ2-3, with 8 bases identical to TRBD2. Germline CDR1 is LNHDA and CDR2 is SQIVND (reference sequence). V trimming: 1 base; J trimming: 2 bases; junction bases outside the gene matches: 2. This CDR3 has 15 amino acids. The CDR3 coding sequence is TGTGCCAGTAGTATAGGCGGGGGGATCACAGATACGCAGTATTTT. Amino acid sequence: CASSIGGGITDTQYF.

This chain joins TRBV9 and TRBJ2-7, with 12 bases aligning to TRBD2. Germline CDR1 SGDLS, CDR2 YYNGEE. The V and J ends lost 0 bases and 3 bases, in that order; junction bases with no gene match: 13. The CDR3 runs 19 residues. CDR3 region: CASSVEPSGGAGLSYEQYF. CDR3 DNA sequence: TGTGCCAGCAGCGTAGAGCCTAGCGGGGGGGCAGGTCTGAGCTACGAGCAGTACTTC.

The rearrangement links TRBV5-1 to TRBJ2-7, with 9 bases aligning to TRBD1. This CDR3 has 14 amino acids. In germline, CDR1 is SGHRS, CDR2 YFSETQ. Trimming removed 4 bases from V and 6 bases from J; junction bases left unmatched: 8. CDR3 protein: CASSTSGTGSEQYF. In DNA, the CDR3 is TGCGCCAGCAGCACCTCCGGGACAGGGTCCGAGCAGTACTTC.

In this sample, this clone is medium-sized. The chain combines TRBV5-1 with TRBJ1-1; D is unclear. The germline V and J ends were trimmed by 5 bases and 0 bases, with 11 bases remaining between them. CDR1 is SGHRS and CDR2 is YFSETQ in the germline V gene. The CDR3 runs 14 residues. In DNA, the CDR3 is TGCGCCAGCAGTAACTCGATATTGAACACTGAAGCTTTCTTT. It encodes CASSNSILNTEAFF.

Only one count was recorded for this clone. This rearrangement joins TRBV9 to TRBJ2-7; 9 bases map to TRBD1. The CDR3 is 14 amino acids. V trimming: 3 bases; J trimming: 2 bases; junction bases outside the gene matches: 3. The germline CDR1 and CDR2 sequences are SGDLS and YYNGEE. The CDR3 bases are TGTGCCAGCAGCGCCGGGACAGGGCCCTACGAGCAGTACTTC. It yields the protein CASSAGTGPYEQYF.

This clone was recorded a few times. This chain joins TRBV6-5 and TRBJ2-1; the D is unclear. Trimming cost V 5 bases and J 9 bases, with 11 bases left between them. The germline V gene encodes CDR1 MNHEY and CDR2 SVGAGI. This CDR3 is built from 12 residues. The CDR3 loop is CASSTWSGEQFF. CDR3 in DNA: TGTGCCAGCAGTACTTGGTCGGGTGAGCAGTTCTTC.

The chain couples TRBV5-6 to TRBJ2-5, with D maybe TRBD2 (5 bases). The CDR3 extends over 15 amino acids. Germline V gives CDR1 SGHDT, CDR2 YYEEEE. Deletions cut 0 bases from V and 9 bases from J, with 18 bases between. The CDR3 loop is CASSLAGRALGSQYF. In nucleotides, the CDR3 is TGTGCCAGCAGCTTGGCCGGGCGGGCCTTGGGGTCCCAGTACTTC.

CDR3 sequence (DNA): TGTGCCAGCGGGGGACAGGGCAACGATGAAAAACTGTTTTTT. Its translation is CASGGQGNDEKLFF. This chain uses TRBV5-4 with TRBJ1-4; 9 bases line up with TRBD1. The V and J ends lost 7 bases and 6 bases, in that order; junction bases with no gene match: 7. The CDR3 runs 14 residues. The germline V gene has CDR1 SGHNT and CDR2 YYREEE (reference sequence).

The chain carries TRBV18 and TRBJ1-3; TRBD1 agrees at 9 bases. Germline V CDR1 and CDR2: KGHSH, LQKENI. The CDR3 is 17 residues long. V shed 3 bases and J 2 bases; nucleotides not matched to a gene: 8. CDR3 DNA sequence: TGTGCCAGCTCACCGCGAAGGACAGGGGCAACTGGAAACACCATATATTTT. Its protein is CASSPRRTGATGNTIYF.

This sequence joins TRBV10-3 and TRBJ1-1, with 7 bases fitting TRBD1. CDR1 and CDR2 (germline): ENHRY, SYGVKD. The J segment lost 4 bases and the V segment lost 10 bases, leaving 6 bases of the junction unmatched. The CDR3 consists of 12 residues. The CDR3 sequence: CATETGSTEAFF. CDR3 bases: TGTGCCACCGAGACAGGGTCCACTGAAGCTTTCTTT.

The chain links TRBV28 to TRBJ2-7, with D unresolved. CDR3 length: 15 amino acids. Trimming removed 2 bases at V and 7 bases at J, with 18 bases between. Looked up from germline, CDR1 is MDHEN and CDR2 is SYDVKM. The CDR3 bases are TGTGCCAGCAGTTTAGCTGTAAGAAAGCCCGGGGAGCAGTACTTC. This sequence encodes CASSLAVRKPGEQYF.

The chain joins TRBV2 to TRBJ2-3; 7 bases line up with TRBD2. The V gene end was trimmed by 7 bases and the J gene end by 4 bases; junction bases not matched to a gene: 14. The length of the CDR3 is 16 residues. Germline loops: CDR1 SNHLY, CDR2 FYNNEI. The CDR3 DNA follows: TGTGCCAGCACTGTTGGTGGCGGGAGTCTAGCAGATACGCAGTATTTT. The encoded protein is CASTVGGGSLADTQYF.

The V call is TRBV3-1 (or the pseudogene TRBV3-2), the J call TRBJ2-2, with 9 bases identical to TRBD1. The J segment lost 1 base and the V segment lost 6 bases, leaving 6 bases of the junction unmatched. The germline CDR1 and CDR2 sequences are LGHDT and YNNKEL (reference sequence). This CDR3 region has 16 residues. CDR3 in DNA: TGTGCCAGCAGTGGACAGGGGCGCCGGAACACCGGGGAGCTGTTTTTT. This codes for CASSGQGRRNTGELFF.

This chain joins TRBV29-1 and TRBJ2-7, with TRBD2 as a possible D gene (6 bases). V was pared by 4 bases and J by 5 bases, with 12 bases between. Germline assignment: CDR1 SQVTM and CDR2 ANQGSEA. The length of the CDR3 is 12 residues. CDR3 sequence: CSVAGDRNEQYF. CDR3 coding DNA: TGCAGCGTTGCGGGGGATCGGAACGAGCAGTACTTC.

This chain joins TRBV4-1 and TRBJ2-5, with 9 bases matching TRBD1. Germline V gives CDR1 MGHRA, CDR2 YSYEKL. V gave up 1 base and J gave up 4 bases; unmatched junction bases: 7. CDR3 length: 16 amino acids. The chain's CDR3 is CASSQGTGVDRETQYF. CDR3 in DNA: TGCGCCAGCAGCCAAGGGACAGGGGTCGATCGAGAGACCCAGTACTTC.

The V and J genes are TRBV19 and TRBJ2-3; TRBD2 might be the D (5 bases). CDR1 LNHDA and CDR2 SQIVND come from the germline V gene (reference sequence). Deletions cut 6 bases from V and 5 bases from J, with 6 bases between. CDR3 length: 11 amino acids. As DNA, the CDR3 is TGTGCCAGTAGACTAGGAGATACGCAGTATTTT. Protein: CASRLGDTQYF.

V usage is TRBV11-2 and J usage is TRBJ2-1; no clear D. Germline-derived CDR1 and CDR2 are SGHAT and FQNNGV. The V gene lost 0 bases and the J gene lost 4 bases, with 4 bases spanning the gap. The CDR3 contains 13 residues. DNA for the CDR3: TGTGCCAGCAGCTTAGAGAGTTACAATGAGCAGTTCTTC. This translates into CASSLESYNEQFF.

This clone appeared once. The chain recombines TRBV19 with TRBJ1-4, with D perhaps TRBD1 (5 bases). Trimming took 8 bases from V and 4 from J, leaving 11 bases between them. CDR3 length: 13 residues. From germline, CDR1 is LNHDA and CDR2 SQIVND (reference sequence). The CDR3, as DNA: TGTGCCAGTTCCCAGGGCCTTAATGAAAAACTGTTTTTT. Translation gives CASSQGLNEKLFF. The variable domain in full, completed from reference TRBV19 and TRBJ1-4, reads DGGITQSPKYLFRKEGQNVTLSCEQNLNHDAMYWYRQDPGQGLRLIYYSQIVNDFQKGDIAEGYSVSREKKESFPLTVTSAQKNPTAFYLCASSQGLNEKLFFGSGTQLSVL.

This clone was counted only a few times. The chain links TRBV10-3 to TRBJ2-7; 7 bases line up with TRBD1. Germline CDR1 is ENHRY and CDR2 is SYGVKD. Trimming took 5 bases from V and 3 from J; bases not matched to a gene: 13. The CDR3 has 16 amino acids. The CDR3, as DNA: TGTGCCATCAGTCCTGAGACGACAGGGTTAAACTACGAGCAGTACTTC. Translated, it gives CAISPETTGLNYEQYF.

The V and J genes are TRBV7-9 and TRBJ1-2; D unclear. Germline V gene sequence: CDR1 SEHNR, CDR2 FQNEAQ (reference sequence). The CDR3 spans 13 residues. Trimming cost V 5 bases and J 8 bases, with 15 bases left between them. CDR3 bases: TGTGCCAGCAGCCTTGACCCAGGTGTAGGCTACACCTTC. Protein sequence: CASSLDPGVGYTF.